This T cell receptor beta chain came from a study of blood T cell repertoires in COVID-19. Method: immunoSEQ multiplex PCR; TCRdb's copy keeps in-frame clones and lacks some. The sample has approximately 160,000 clones; approximately 84% are singletons. The source of this sequence is a man aged 40-49 years who had recovered from COVID-19. The source material was peripheral blood.

The CDR3 region is CASSSPSGPYEQYF. CDR3 bases: TGTGCCAGCAGCTCCCCTAGCGGACCCTACGAGCAGTACTTC. The V gene is TRBV7-2, the J gene TRBJ2-7; 7 positions match TRBD2. The CDR3 is made up of 14 amino acids. Per the germline V gene, CDR1 is SGHTA and CDR2 is FQGNSA. J was trimmed by 2 bases and V by 4 bases; bases with no gene match: 5.